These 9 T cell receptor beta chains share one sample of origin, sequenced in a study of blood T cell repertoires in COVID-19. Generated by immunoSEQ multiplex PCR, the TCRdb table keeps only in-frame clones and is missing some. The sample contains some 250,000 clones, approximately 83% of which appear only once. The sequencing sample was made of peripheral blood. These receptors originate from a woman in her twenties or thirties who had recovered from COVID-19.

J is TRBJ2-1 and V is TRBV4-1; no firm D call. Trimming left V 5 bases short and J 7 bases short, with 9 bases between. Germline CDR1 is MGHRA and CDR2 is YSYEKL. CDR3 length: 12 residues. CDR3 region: CASSERGNEQFF. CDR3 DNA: TGCGCCAGCAGCGAAAGAGGTAATGAGCAGTTCTTC.

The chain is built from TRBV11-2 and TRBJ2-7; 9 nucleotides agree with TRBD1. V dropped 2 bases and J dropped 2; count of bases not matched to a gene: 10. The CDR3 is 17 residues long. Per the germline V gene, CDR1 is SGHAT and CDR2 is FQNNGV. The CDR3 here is CASSLKKARDRAYEQYF. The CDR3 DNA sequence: TGTGCCAGCAGCTTAAAGAAAGCGCGGGACAGGGCCTACGAGCAGTACTTC.

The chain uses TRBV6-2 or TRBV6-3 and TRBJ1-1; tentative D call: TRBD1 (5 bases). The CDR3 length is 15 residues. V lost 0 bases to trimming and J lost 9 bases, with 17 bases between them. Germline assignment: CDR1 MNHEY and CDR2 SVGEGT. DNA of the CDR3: TGTGCCAGCAGTTACTCCACAGGCCTCGTGGGGAAAGCTTTCTTT. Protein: CASSYSTGLVGKAFF.

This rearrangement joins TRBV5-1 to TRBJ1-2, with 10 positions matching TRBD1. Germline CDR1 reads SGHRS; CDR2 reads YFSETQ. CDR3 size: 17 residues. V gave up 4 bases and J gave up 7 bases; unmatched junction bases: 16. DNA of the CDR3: TGCGCCAGCAGCACCCAATCCGGGACAGGGGTCCCCCGTGGCTACACCTTC. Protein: CASSTQSGTGVPRGYTF.

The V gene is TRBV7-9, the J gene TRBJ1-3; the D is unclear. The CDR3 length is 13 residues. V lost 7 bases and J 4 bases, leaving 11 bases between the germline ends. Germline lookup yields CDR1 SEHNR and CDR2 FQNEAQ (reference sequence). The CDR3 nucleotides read TGTGCCAGCAACCCCCGGGGAGGAAACACCATATATTTT. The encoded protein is CASNPRGGNTIYF.

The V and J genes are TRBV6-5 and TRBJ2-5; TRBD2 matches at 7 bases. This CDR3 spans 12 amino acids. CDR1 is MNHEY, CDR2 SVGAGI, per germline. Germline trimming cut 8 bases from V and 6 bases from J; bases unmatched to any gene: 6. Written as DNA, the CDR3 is TGTGCCAGCCACCGGGGGGAAAAGACCCAGTACTTC. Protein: CASHRGEKTQYF.

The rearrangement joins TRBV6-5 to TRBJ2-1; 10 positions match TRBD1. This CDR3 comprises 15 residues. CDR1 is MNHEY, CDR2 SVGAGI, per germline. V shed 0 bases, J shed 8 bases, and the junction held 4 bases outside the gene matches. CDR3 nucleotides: TGTGCCAGCAGTTACTCTGGGACAGGGGTCGATGAGCAGTTCTTC. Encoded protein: CASSYSGTGVDEQFF.

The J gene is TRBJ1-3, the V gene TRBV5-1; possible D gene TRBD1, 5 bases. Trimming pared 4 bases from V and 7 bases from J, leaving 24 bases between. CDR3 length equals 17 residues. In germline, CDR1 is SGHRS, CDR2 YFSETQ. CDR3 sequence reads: CASSEQGGSNVGNTIYF. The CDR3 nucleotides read TGCGCCAGCAGCGAGCAGGGAGGTTCAAACGTCGGGAACACCATATATTTT.

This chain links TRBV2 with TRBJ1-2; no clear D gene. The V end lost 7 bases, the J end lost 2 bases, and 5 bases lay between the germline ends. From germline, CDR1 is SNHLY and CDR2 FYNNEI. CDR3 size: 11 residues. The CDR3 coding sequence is TGTGCCAGCACAACAAACTATGGCTACACCTTC. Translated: CASTTNYGYTF.